The T cell receptor (beta chain) under discussion was sequenced for a study of blood T cell repertoires in COVID-19. Study context: Samples taken during acute and convalescent COVID-19 were collected in the United States, Italy and Spain.

The protocol was immunoSEQ multiplex PCR, while the TCRdb copy is restricted to in-frame clones and leaves out a portion. The table lists 250,000 to 350,000 clones, 84% of them singletons. The germline V gene has CDR1 LNHDA and CDR2 SQIVND (reference sequence). This CDR3 is built from 14 residues. V shed 1 base and J 14 bases; nucleotides not matched to a gene: 10. The sequenced sample consisted of peripheral blood. The receptor was isolated from a human donor with COVID-19, enrolled during active disease. The donor label of this sample is uncertain. The rearrangement links TRBV19 to TRBJ1-1; 10 bases match TRBD1. The CDR3 DNA reads as TGTGCCAGTAGTATAGGGGGACAGGGGAGAAGATGGTTCTTT. Amino acids: CASSIGGQGRRWFF.